These 16 T cell receptor beta chains came from one sample sequenced in a study of cytomegalovirus exposure and HLA in healthy donors. TCRdb keeps only in-frame clones here, not all; method: immunoSEQ multiplex PCR. The sample records about 73,000 clones, 70% to 90% being singletons. The sequenced sample consisted of PBMCs. These TCRs come from a woman between 18 and 30 years old in good health and CMV-seropositive.

This clone was detected a few times. The J gene is TRBJ2-1, the V gene TRBV28, with TRBD2 identical over 11 bases. The CDR3 has 15 residues. Germline V CDR1 and CDR2: MDHEN, SYDVKM. Losses at the gene ends were 4 bases for V and 3 bases for J; bases not matched to a gene: 2. The CDR3 DNA follows: TGTGCCAGCAGTTCAACTAGCGGGGGCTACAATGAGCAGTTCTTC. It codes for CASSSTSGGYNEQFF.

This chain connects TRBV4-2 to TRBJ2-3; the match to TRBD2 covers 13 bases. This CDR3 comprises 16 residues. CDR1 is LGHNA, CDR2 YNFKEQ, per germline. Trimming cost V 3 bases and J 2 bases; bases outside gene matches: 2. CDR3 nucleotide sequence: TGTGCCAGCAGCCAGACTAGCGGGGGGCACACAGATACGCAGTATTTT. Translation gives CASSQTSGGHTDTQYF.

The chain combines TRBV18 with TRBJ2-3, with D tentatively TRBD1 (5 bases). Trimming took 3 bases from V and 2 from J, leaving 12 bases between them. The CDR3 has 15 amino acids. CDR1 is KGHSH and CDR2 is LQKENI in the germline V gene. The CDR3 DNA sequence: TGTGCCAGCTCACCGAGCGACAGATACACAGATACGCAGTATTTT. It is translated as CASSPSDRYTDTQYF.

V usage is TRBV6-1 and J usage is TRBJ2-7; 10 bases line up with TRBD1. This CDR3 is 16 amino acids long. Germline V gives CDR1 MNHNS, CDR2 SASEGT. Losses at the gene ends were 3 bases for V and 5 bases for J; bases not matched to a gene: 10. CDR3 in amino acids: CASSDPGTGVGNEQYF. The CDR3 DNA follows: TGTGCCAGCAGTGATCCCGGGACAGGGGTCGGTAACGAGCAGTACTTC.

This chain's CDR3 is CASSLRPRAVGGELFF. The CDR3, as DNA: TGTGCCAGCAGCTTAAGGCCCAGGGCCGTGGGCGGGGAGCTGTTTTTT. The chain has TRBV7-6 and TRBJ2-2; tentatively, D is TRBD1 (5 bases). Trimming pared 2 bases from V and 7 bases from J, leaving 17 bases between. The germline V gene has CDR1 SGHVS and CDR2 FNYEAQ. CDR3 length equals 16 residues.

This clone has more than one count but fewer than ten. V is TRBV4-1 and J is TRBJ1-5, with 8 positions matching TRBD1. CDR1 MGHRA and CDR2 YSYEKL come from the germline V gene. Trimming at V came to 2 bases and at J to 2 bases, leaving 5 bases not matched to a gene. This CDR3 comprises 16 residues. CDR3 region: CASSQQGARGNQPQHF. The DNA of the CDR3 is TGCGCCAGCAGCCAACAGGGGGCGCGGGGCAATCAGCCCCAGCATTTT.

This clone has just a few counts. The chain is built from TRBV19 and TRBJ2-2; 8 nucleotides align to TRBD2. The CDR3 sequence is 16 residues long. Germline CDR1 is LNHDA and CDR2 is SQIVND (reference sequence). The V segment lost 6 bases and the J segment 3 bases; nucleotides outside the gene matches: 9. In DNA form, the CDR3 reads TGTGCCAGTAGCTCCATCGGCGGGAGGTACACCGGGGAGCTGTTTTTT. Translating gives CASSSIGGRYTGELFF.

V gene TRBV15 combines with J gene TRBJ1-4; 8 nucleotides agree with TRBD1. CDR3 size: 16 residues. With V trimmed by 0 bases and J by 4 bases, 4 bases remained unmatched. Germline-derived CDR1 and CDR2 are LNHNV and YYDKDF (reference sequence). CDR3 sequence reads: CATSRDRGQGNEKLFF. The CDR3 nucleotides read TGTGCCACCAGCAGAGATCGAGGACAGGGTAATGAAAAACTGTTTTTT.

The V and J genes are TRBV27 and TRBJ2-2, with 14 bases aligning to TRBD2. The germline CDR1 and CDR2 sequences are MNHEY and SMNVEV (reference sequence). The CDR3 is 19 residues long. V dropped 7 bases and J dropped 0; count of bases not matched to a gene: 10. The CDR3 protein is CASIPRVGLAGANTGELFF. The CDR3 bases are TGTGCCAGCATTCCAAGAGTGGGACTAGCGGGAGCGAACACCGGGGAGCTGTTTTTT.

V gene TRBV6-1 combines with J gene TRBJ2-5; 10 nucleotides match TRBD2. This CDR3 has 18 residues. Trimming took 3 bases from V and 1 from J; bases not matched to a gene: 11. Per germline, CDR1 MNHNS and CDR2 SASEGT. The CDR3 nucleotides read TGTGCCAGCAGTGATTTTAGCGGGGGGACCACCTTCCAAGAGACCCAGTACTTC. It encodes CASSDFSGGTTFQETQYF.

The rearrangement links TRBV6-5 to TRBJ2-7; 16 positions match TRBD2. Germline values: CDR1 MNHEY, CDR2 SVGAGI. Trimming took 5 bases from V and 5 from J; bases not matched to a gene: 3. CDR3 length: 15 amino acids. CDR3 sequence (DNA): TGTGCCAGCAGTCGGGGACTAGCGGGAGGGAACGAGCAGTACTTC. It specifies CASSRGLAGGNEQYF.

V usage is TRBV7-9 and J usage is TRBJ2-2; D is possibly TRBD1 (6 bases). V lost 5 bases to trimming and J lost 2 bases, with 12 bases between them. The CDR3 sequence is 15 residues long. Germline V lookup: CDR1 SEHNR, CDR2 FQNEAQ (reference sequence). Written as DNA, the CDR3 is TGTGCCAGCAGCGAGGCAGGGGTTAACACCGGGGAGCTGTTTTTT. Encoded protein: CASSEAGVNTGELFF.

The V call is TRBV4-1, the J call TRBJ1-1; the D is unclear. Trimming removed 1 base at V and 4 bases at J, with 10 bases between. The CDR3 loop spans 14 amino acids. In germline, CDR1 is MGHRA, CDR2 YSYEKL. In DNA form, the CDR3 reads TGCGCCAGCAGCCAAGGAGGGTTTAGCACTGAAGCTTTCTTT. Residues: CASSQGGFSTEAFF.

Turning to this clone: Other DNA sequences of this sample code for an identical CDR3. V and J are TRBV20-1 and TRBJ2-7, with a weak D call TRBD2 (6 bases). Germline V CDR1 and CDR2: DFQATT, SNEGSKA (reference sequence). The length of the CDR3 is 11 residues. V was shortened by 7 bases and J by 2 bases, with 9 bases between the two germline ends. CDR3 bases: TGCAGTGTTCGACTAGCCTACGAGCAGTACTTC. Protein sequence: CSVRLAYEQYF.

This chain joins TRBV14 and TRBJ1-1; D is ambiguous. The CDR3 contains 14 residues. Trimming pared 3 bases from V and 1 base from J, leaving 9 bases between. Germline CDR1 and CDR2: SGHDN and FVKESK. CDR3 amino acids: CASSQHIQNTEAFF. In DNA form, the CDR3 reads TGTGCCAGCAGCCAGCACATTCAGAACACTGAAGCTTTCTTT.

The chain employs TRBV6-6 and TRBJ2-5, with 12 bases identical to TRBD2. The CDR3 spans 13 residues. Germline lookup yields CDR1 MNHNY and CDR2 SVGAGI (reference sequence). V shed 5 bases, J shed 5 bases, and the junction held 0 bases outside the gene matches. The DNA of the CDR3 is TGTGCCAGCAGTGGACTAGCGGGGGAGACCCAGTACTTC. This gives the protein CASSGLAGETQYF.